This T cell receptor (beta chain) derives from a study of blood T cell repertoires in COVID-19 (dated by TCRdb to 2020 to 2022). As for the study more broadly: Recovered participants in ImmuneRACE Cohort 3 were defined by two consecutive negative NP/OP PCR tests, clearance by a healthcare professional, or resolution of symptoms. Samples from collaborators originated in the United States, Italy and Spain and spanned both the acute and convalescent phases of COVID-19. The material from the prospective study consisted of cDNA or gDNA derived from T cells, B-cell-depleted T cells, or PBMCs. Deeply sampled blood TCRbeta repertoires from subjects exposed to, actively infected with, or recovered from COVID-19 were included in the dataset. The repertoires were released in a freely available public database meant as a resource for research on the immune response to SARS-CoV-2. Samples came from the ongoing ImmuneRACE study (first 160 participants) plus 1,254 subjects from 6 global collaborators. A de-identified subject ID, COVID-19 status, age in years and sex were almost always included in the sample metadata. Where available, HLA class I and class II types were obtained from metadata supplied by the sample provider rather than from assay-based typing. The research as a whole found: How much clinical and demographic metadata was included differed by source and by participant, and the metadata was provided uncurated.

In the prospective study, participants were about 18 to 95 years old, resided in about two dozen geographic areas of the United States, and were enrolled through a virtual design. To assign participants to cohorts, the prospective study relied on clinical history that participants themselves reported in a screening survey and a study questionnaire. Each participant in the prospective study had whole blood, serum and a nasopharyngeal or oropharyngeal swab collected by mobile phlebotomists. Over a roughly two-month period, participants in the prospective study had the option of providing additional blood draws and questionnaires. Before DNA extraction, blood samples from the prospective study were shipped at room temperature or frozen. Note on this clone: The clone's antigen remains unknown. Base qualities are not recorded, but no much larger clone differs from it by a single base.

The immunoSEQ Assay, a bias-controlled multiplex PCR, was used to amplify TCRbeta CDR3 regions from genomic DNA. The published analysis was carried out like this. Nucleated cell counts per sample were estimated from amplification of reference gene primers within the assay. To quantify the absolute abundance of each unique TCRbeta CDR3 rearrangement, sequence reads were collapsed and filtered. For each sample, productive Simpson clonality was calculated as the square root of Simpson's diversity index across productive rearrangements. TCRdb holds this immuneACCESS table with in-frame rearrangements only. Some clones are missing; in checked studies, unresolved V genes explain under half, and the rest has no known cause. V and J calls and clone size are as listed in that table; D and trimming were resolved from the DNA. Counted in this sample were about 400,000 clones; 87% of them appeared once. The top ten clones comprise approximately 1.9% of the sample.

Looking up the germline V gene (reference sequence) yields CDR1 MNHEY and CDR2 SMNVEV. The CDR3 sequence holds 14 residues, the cysteine and phenylalanine included. The read is trimmed to its CDR3 DNA, 42 bases read in frame from base 1. The V end gives up 3 bases and the J end 3 bases, leaving 1 base in the junction not matched to a gene. Sequencing was carried out using PBMCs or T cells enriched from blood (not recorded which). The receptor chain draws on TRBV27 and TRBJ1-4, with 7 middle bases fitting TRBD1. The source of this sequence is a man between 35 and 55 years old in a cohort exposed to, infected with or recovered from COVID-19 (not recorded which). This receptor carries the CDR3 CASSFQGANEKLFF. The sequenced DNA is TGTGCCAGCAGTTTTCAGGGGGCTAATGAAAAACTGTTTTTT. Outside the CDR3, residues come from the reference TRBV27 and TRBJ1-4 proteins, so the full variable domain is: EAQVTQNPRYLITVTGKKLTVTCSQNMNHEYMSWYRQDPGLGLRQIYYSMNVEVTDKGDVPEGYKVSRKEKRNFPLILESPSPNQTSLYFCASSFQGANEKLFFGSGTQLSVL.